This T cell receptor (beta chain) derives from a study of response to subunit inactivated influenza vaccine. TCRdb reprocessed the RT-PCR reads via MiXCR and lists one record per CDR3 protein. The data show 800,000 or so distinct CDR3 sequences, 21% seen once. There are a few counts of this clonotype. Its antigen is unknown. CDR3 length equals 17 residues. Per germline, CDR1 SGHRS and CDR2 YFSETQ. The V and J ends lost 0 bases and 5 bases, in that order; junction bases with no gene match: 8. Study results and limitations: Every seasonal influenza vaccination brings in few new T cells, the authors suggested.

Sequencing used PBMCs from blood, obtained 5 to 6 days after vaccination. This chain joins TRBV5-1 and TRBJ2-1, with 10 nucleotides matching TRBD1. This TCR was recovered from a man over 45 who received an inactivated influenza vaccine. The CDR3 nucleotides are TGCGCCAGCAGCTTGGCCCTGACAGGGGGCCTCAACAATGAGCAGTTCTTC. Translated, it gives CASSLALTGGLNNEQFF.